This T cell receptor (beta chain) was identified in a study of T-cell reconstitution after alpha-beta-depleted transplantation in children. Unique molecular identifiers featured in how the TCRbeta library was prepared. TCRdb independently ran MiXCR on the PCR reads; one entry per CDR3 protein. The repertoire has a few hundred thousand distinct CDR3 sequences, about a tenth of them found once; the top ten carry 2% to 2.5%. J gave up 0 bases and V 5 bases, and 9 bases lay outside the gene matches. From germline, CDR1 is MNHEY and CDR2 SMNVEV (reference sequence). The CDR3 length is 17 residues. The TCR was taken from a human donor who donated a stem cell graft to a child with acute lymphoblastic leukemia. V and J are TRBV27 and TRBJ2-1, with 8 bases fitting TRBD2. The input for sequencing was PBMCs from the stem cell graft donor, taken from the stem cell graft. CDR3 amino acids: CASSPRPAGVSYNEQFF. In DNA, the CDR3 is TGTGCCAGCAGTCCGCGACCAGCGGGAGTCTCCTACAATGAGCAGTTCTTC.